This entry describes one TCR beta chain. Its antigen is not identified. Trimming removed 2 bases at V and 2 bases at J, with 7 bases between. The CDR3 totals 14 residues. The germline V gene has CDR1 LGHNA and CDR2 YNFKEQ. These data come from a study of shared clonotypes between healthy human individuals. The data were produced by immunoSEQ multiplex PCR, yet TCRdb's version contains in-frame clones alone and is incomplete. The data hold around 510,000 clones, with approximately 94% observed a single time. General study points: Larger estimated richness was generally seen in naive subsets than in memory subsets.

J is TRBJ2-1 and V is TRBV4-2, with D possibly matching TRBD1 (5 bases). Specimen: naive CD4+ T cells sorted from blood. Noted subset: CD45RA+ positively selected. The TCR was taken from a woman younger than 45 in good health. The CDR3 loop is CASSQTGTYNEQFF. The CDR3 nucleotides are TGTGCCAGCAGCCAAACAGGAACCTACAATGAGCAGTTCTTC.